The entry below describes one T cell receptor (beta chain). Its antigen is undetermined. This record comes from a study of OX40 agonist ivuxolimab in advanced cancers. Study at large: Patients assigned to dose escalation were diagnosed with hepatocellular carcinoma, melanoma, renal cell or head and neck cancer.

V was pared by 5 bases and J by 7 bases, with 9 bases of the junction left unmatched. The CDR3 extends over 14 amino acids. CDR1 and CDR2 from the germline V gene are MDHEN and SYDVKM. Clones were sequenced by immunoSEQ multiplex PCR, and TCRdb holds only the in-frame ones, with some missing. The repertoire holds roughly 76,000 clones, with approximately 85% as singletons. Study-level points and caveats: In general, CD8+ T cells held more expanded clones than CD4+ did, on average.

The sequencing used CD4+ or CD8+ T cells sorted from blood, collected in a trial of the OX40 agonist ivuxolimab. The receptor comes from an adult with an advanced solid tumor such as melanoma, head and neck, liver or kidney cancer. The chain links TRBV28 to TRBJ2-7; 9 nucleotides agree with TRBD1. The CDR3 DNA is TGTGCCAGCAGTACTACAGGGGGCATAGGGGAGCAGTACTTC. It specifies CASSTTGGIGEQYF.